The 16 T cell receptor beta chains presented below share a single source sample, sequenced in a study of cytomegalovirus exposure and HLA in healthy donors (TCRdb year 2017). Library prep was done by the immunoSEQ multiplex PCR assay. For the multiplex PCR, a mixture combining 60 forward primers for TCR Vbeta segments and 13 reverse primers for TCR Jbeta segments was used. The source is immuneACCESS, and TCRdb retained only in-frame sequences with V and J called. Part of the clones is not carried over; for the studies checked, unresolved V genes explain less than half of this, and the remainder is unexplained. The table for this sample lists around 110,000 clones; around a tenth of them were counted only once. About 3% of the sample lies in the top ten. Material: PBMCs. The receptor source for this set is a young man in good health and CMV-seronegative.

The V gene is TRBV13, the J gene TRBJ2-1; D is perhaps TRBD2 (7 bases). Looked up from germline, CDR1 is PRHDT and CDR2 is FYEKMQ (reference sequence). V was trimmed by 0 bases and J by 6 bases, leaving 12 bases between them. This CDR3 has 15 amino acids. This chain's CDR3 is CASSLGGGPVNEQFF. The CDR3 region has the DNA TGTGCCAGCAGCTTAGGGGGGGGGCCAGTCAATGAGCAGTTCTTC.

The CDR3 coding sequence is TGTGCCTGGAGTGTGAACAGCAATGAGCAGTTCTTC. Translation: CAWSVNSNEQFF. The chain joins TRBV30 to TRBJ2-1; D remains ambiguous. There are 12 residues in the CDR3. Deletions cut 0 bases from V and 6 bases from J, with 6 bases between. Germline CDR1 GTSNPN, CDR2 SVGIG (reference sequence).

This clone has more than one count but fewer than ten. CDR3: CASHNAERGRETQYF. The DNA of the CDR3 is TGTGCCAGCCATAACGCGGAGCGGGGAAGGGAGACCCAGTACTTC. The genes are TRBV10-3 and TRBJ2-5; 7 bases agree with TRBD2. The V gene end was trimmed by 10 bases and the J gene end by 5 bases; junction bases not matched to a gene: 16. Germline V lookup: CDR1 ENHRY, CDR2 SYGVKD. The length of the CDR3 is 15 residues.

The CDR3 nucleotides are TGTGCCAGCAGCCCGAGTCTTATAGGGGGCGTAGGTGGCGAGCAGTACTTC. Encoded protein: CASSPSLIGGVGGEQYF. The rearrangement links TRBV9 to TRBJ2-7; 7 bases match TRBD1. Germline CDR1 SGDLS, CDR2 YYNGEE. The CDR3 is 17 amino acids. Trimming at V came to 4 bases and at J to 6 bases, leaving 19 bases not matched to a gene.

This clone was observed a handful of times. This chain links TRBV6-5 with TRBJ2-7, with 9 bases fitting TRBD2. Germline CDR1 MNHEY, CDR2 SVGAGI. Losses at the gene ends were 7 bases for V and 3 bases for J; bases not matched to a gene: 7. This CDR3 spans 14 amino acids. CDR3 nucleotides: TGTGCCAGCATGTCGTGGCGGGAGGGCTACGAGCAGTACTTC. It specifies CASMSWREGYEQYF.

The chain employs TRBV6-1 and TRBJ2-7, with 10 bases identical to TRBD1. The germline V gene has CDR1 MNHNS and CDR2 SASEGT. After removal of 4 bases from V and 3 bases from J, the junction contained 0 bases not matched to a gene. The CDR3 spans 13 residues. The chain's CDR3 is CASSGDRGYEQYF. In DNA form, the CDR3 reads TGTGCCAGCAGTGGGGACAGGGGCTACGAGCAGTACTTC.

This rearrangement joins TRBV6-5 to TRBJ2-7, with 8 bases that match TRBD1. Germline trimming cut 0 bases from V and 1 base from J; bases unmatched to any gene: 5. Per germline, CDR1 MNHEY and CDR2 SVGAGI. The CDR3 has 16 amino acids. The CDR3 protein is CASSYSGTGGSYEQYF. CDR3 DNA: TGTGCCAGCAGTTACTCGGGAACAGGGGGGTCCTACGAGCAGTACTTC.

The rearrangement uses TRBV11-2 and TRBJ2-1; 8 bases line up with TRBD1. The V gene end was trimmed by 2 bases and the J gene end by 9 bases; junction bases not matched to a gene: 9. This CDR3 has 15 residues. Germline V gene lookup returns CDR1 SGHAT and CDR2 FQNNGV. Here the CDR3 reads CASSLSRTGTFEQFF. The CDR3 DNA reads as TGTGCCAGCAGCTTATCTCGGACAGGGACTTTTGAGCAGTTCTTC.

The chain uses TRBV25-1 and TRBJ2-4, with 8 bases identical to TRBD2. The CDR3 has 17 residues. CDR1 MGHDK and CDR2 SYGVNS come from the germline V gene. V shed 4 bases and J 2 bases; nucleotides not matched to a gene: 10. In DNA, the CDR3 is TGTGCCAGCAGTGGTCAGCGGGGGCTAGGGACCAAAAACATTCAGTACTTC. Protein: CASSGQRGLGTKNIQYF.

This clone was seen a few times. V is TRBV7-9 and J is TRBJ1-5, with TRBD1 identical over 11 bases. The germline gives CDR1 SEHNR, CDR2 FQNEAQ (reference sequence). The CDR3 loop spans 15 amino acids. V was clipped by 5 bases and J by 6 bases; unmatched bases: 6. This CDR3 is CASSPGTGGAQPQHF. CDR3 bases: TGTGCCAGCAGCCCCGGGACAGGGGGAGCTCAGCCCCAGCATTTT.

This clone was seen a few times. This chain uses TRBV9 with TRBJ2-2; the match to TRBD1 covers 10 bases. Germline V CDR1 and CDR2: SGDLS, YYNGEE. This CDR3 contains 16 residues. V trimming: 2 bases; J trimming: 8 bases; junction bases outside the gene matches: 9. CDR3 DNA sequence: TGTGCCAGCAGCGTCTTTTCGGGACAGGGGAAGGGGGAGCTGTTTTTT. This translates into CASSVFSGQGKGELFF.

This clone was found a few times. The CDR3 spells CAWTGQGLSEQFF. The CDR3 DNA follows: TGTGCCTGGACGGGACAGGGGCTGAGTGAGCAGTTCTTC. The chain is built from TRBV30 and TRBJ2-1, with TRBD1 matching 10 bases. V lost 4 bases to trimming and J lost 9 bases; unmatched junction nucleotides: 6. From germline, CDR1 is GTSNPN and CDR2 SVGIG (reference sequence). This CDR3 has 13 amino acids.

The chain joins TRBV19 to TRBJ1-4; 7 bases agree with TRBD1. V shed 3 bases and J 7 bases; nucleotides not matched to a gene: 5. CDR1 and CDR2 (germline): LNHDA, SQIVND (reference sequence). CDR3 length: 14 residues. CDR3 in DNA: TGTGCCAGTAGTATTGACAGGGAGGTTGAAAAACTGTTTTTT. Protein sequence: CASSIDREVEKLFF.

The rearrangement links TRBV7-9 to TRBJ1-2; D possibly corresponds to TRBD1 (5 bases). The CDR3 has 13 residues. CDR1 and CDR2 (germline): SEHNR, FQNEAQ (reference sequence). V was pared by 6 bases and J by 2 bases, with 10 bases between. The CDR3 DNA reads TGTGCCAGCAGAGCTGCAGGGAACTATGGCTACACCTTC. The encoded protein is CASRAAGNYGYTF.

V and J are TRBV13 and TRBJ2-5; TRBD1 aligns across 12 bases. Trimming cost V 5 bases and J 4 bases; bases outside gene matches: 8. There are 16 residues in the CDR3. Germline lookup yields CDR1 PRHDT and CDR2 FYEKMQ (reference sequence). CDR3 bases: TGTGCCAGCAGCCAGGCCCGGGACAGGGGGCGAGAGACCCAGTACTTC. Translating it yields CASSQARDRGRETQYF. Complete variable domain (other parts from reference TRBV13 and TRBJ2-5): AAGVIQSPRHLIKEKRETATLKCYPIPRHDTVYWYQQGPGQDPQFLISFYEKMQSDKGSIPDRFSAQQFSDYHSELNMSSLELGDSALYFCASSQARDRGRETQYFGPGTRLLVL.

The sample holds a few counts of this clone. The chain combines TRBV6-5 with TRBJ2-3, with D maybe TRBD1 (5 bases). Trimming left V 2 bases short and J 0 bases short, with 9 bases between. The CDR3 extends over 15 amino acids. Germline CDR1 is MNHEY and CDR2 is SVGAGI. DNA of the CDR3: TGTGCCAGCAGTTACGACAGACCTAGCACAGATACGCAGTATTTT. Translated, it gives CASSYDRPSTDTQYF.